One and the same sample provided the 26 T cell receptor beta chains below, sequenced in a study of cytomegalovirus exposure and HLA in healthy donors. Sequenced by immunoSEQ multiplex PCR; TCRdb stores in-frame clones only, minus some. The table includes under 200,000 clones, approximately 88% detected once. Sequencing was carried out using PBMCs. These receptors all stem from a man aged 18 to 29 in good health and CMV-seropositive.

This chain joins TRBV30 and TRBJ2-5; possibly TRBD2 for D (6 bases). The ends were cut back, 1 base at V and 2 bases at J, with 8 bases in the middle. Looked up from germline, CDR1 is GTSNPN and CDR2 is SVGIG (reference sequence). The CDR3 totals 13 residues. DNA for the CDR3: TGTGCCTGGAGTGGGGGACTTCAAGAGACCCAGTACTTC. Translating gives CAWSGGLQETQYF.

This chain joins TRBV2 and TRBJ2-4; no definite D call. This CDR3 spans 12 amino acids. Trimming removed 8 bases at V and 7 bases at J, with 12 bases between. Germline-derived CDR1 and CDR2 are SNHLY and FYNNEI. The CDR3 spells CASSAIGNIQYF. CDR3 nucleotides: TGTGCCAGCTCAGCAATCGGGAACATTCAGTACTTC.

V is TRBV19 and J is TRBJ2-1; D perhaps matches TRBD2 (6 bases). There are 14 residues in the CDR3. V was shortened by 5 bases and J by 7 bases, with 15 bases between the two germline ends. Germline lookup yields CDR1 LNHDA and CDR2 SQIVND (reference sequence). The CDR3 protein is CASSPSARRNEQFF. Here the CDR3 DNA reads TGTGCCAGTAGTCCTAGCGCGAGGAGGAATGAGCAGTTCTTC.

This sequence joins TRBV5-4 and TRBJ2-7; D is ambiguous. Deletions cut 0 bases from V and 2 bases from J, with 9 bases between. Germline CDR1 is SGHNT and CDR2 is YYREEE (reference sequence). The CDR3 runs 14 residues. Written as DNA, the CDR3 is TGTGCCAGCAGCTTGGGGGCCCCAACCTACGAGCAGTACTTC. This sequence encodes CASSLGAPTYEQYF.

V usage is TRBV7-3 and J usage is TRBJ1-4, with 7 bases matching TRBD1. From germline, CDR1 is SGHTA and CDR2 FQGTGA. Trimming cost V 5 bases and J 7 bases; bases outside gene matches: 7. CDR3 length: 14 amino acids. The CDR3 spells CASSPTGAGEKLFF. Here the CDR3 DNA reads TGTGCCAGCAGCCCAACAGGGGCGGGTGAAAAACTGTTTTTT.

V usage is TRBV4-3 and J usage is TRBJ1-2, with D possibly TRBD1 on 5 matching bases. The CDR3 loop spans 15 amino acids. Germline V gives CDR1 LGHNA, CDR2 YSLEER. The V and J ends lost 0 bases and 4 bases respectively, with 12 bases between them. DNA for the CDR3: TGCGCCAGCAGCCAAGATACCCGGGGGATCTATGGCTACACCTTC. Protein product: CASSQDTRGIYGYTF.

V and J are TRBV29-1 and TRBJ1-5; perhaps TRBD1 as D (5 bases). CDR1 and CDR2 from the germline V gene are SQVTM and ANQGSEA. V lost 7 bases to trimming and J lost 5 bases, with 21 bases between them. This CDR3 spans 15 amino acids. For the CDR3, the DNA is TGCAGCGCCATTTACCCCGGGGGGGGAGATCAGCCCCAGCATTTT. Translating gives CSAIYPGGGDQPQHF.

The chain uses TRBV29-1 and TRBJ2-5, with TRBD2 matching 9 bases. With the DNA end fitting TRBJ2-7 better, the J assignment may be wrong. Per germline, CDR1 SQVTM and CDR2 ANQGSEA. The CDR3 runs 13 residues. The CDR3 DNA is TGCAGCGTGAATAGCGGGAGCTCCTACGAGCAGTACTTC. The encoded protein is CSVNSGSSYEQYF.

This chain joins TRBV5-6 and TRBJ1-2, with a weak D call TRBD1 (6 bases). Germline loops: CDR1 SGHDT, CDR2 YYEEEE. V was shortened by 2 bases and J by 4 bases, with 15 bases between the two germline ends. This CDR3 comprises 15 residues. The CDR3 nucleotides are TGTGCCAGCAGCTTTCCAACAGGGAATTCCTATGGCTACACCTTC. Residues: CASSFPTGNSYGYTF.

The genes are TRBV7-7 and TRBJ2-3, with 8 bases lining up with TRBD2. This CDR3 is built from 13 residues. Germline CDR1 reads SSHAT; CDR2 reads FNYEAQ (reference sequence). V was clipped by 6 bases and J by 6 bases; unmatched bases: 5. This chain's CDR3 is CASSQRERDTQYF. The CDR3 DNA reads TGTGCCAGCAGTCAGCGGGAGAGGGATACGCAGTATTTT.

The rearrangement uses TRBV7-9 and TRBJ2-2; D ambiguous. The CDR3 extends over 16 amino acids. Trimming removed 1 base at V and 1 base at J, with 10 bases between. The V gene's germline CDR1 is SEHNR and CDR2 FQNEAQ (reference sequence). In DNA, the CDR3 is TGTGCCAGCAGCTTAGACAGCCAATTGAACACCGGGGAGCTGTTTTTT. Protein: CASSLDSQLNTGELFF.

This clone was detected once. The chain recombines TRBV9 with TRBJ2-7; D perhaps matches TRBD1 (5 bases). Germline CDR1 SGDLS, CDR2 YYNGEE. The CDR3 loop spans 13 amino acids. The germline V and J ends were trimmed by 5 bases and 5 bases, with 14 bases remaining between them. Here the CDR3 reads CASSRDSPHEQYF. The CDR3 nucleotides read TGTGCCAGCAGTAGAGACAGCCCTCACGAGCAGTACTTC.

Remarks on this clone: Because the CDR3's place on the DNA is in doubt, the DNA is left out and the CDR3 is given as listed by TCRdb. This sequence joins TRBV6-5 and TRBJ1-2; the table calls TRBD1, which could not be checked here. CDR1 is MNHEY and CDR2 is SVGAGI in the germline V gene. The CDR3 adds up to 14 amino acids, both ends counted. CDR3 sequence: CASSSSTANYGYTF.

This chain uses TRBV27 with TRBJ2-7; D might be TRBD1 (6 bases). Germline CDR1 is MNHEY and CDR2 is SMNVEV (reference sequence). With 2 bases removed from V and 6 bases from J, the gap between germline ends came to 20 bases. CDR3 size: 16 residues. CDR3 residues: CASSLIRGATGTEQYF. CDR3 bases: TGTGCCAGCAGTTTAATCAGGGGTGCAACGGGGACCGAGCAGTACTTC.

This sequence joins TRBV4-3 and TRBJ1-5; D call uncertain. The CDR3 runs to 14 residues. Trimming took off 0 bases at V and 9 bases at J, with 12 bases between the two ends. Germline V CDR1 and CDR2: LGHNA, YSLEER. CDR3 sequence reads: CASSQERASTPQHF. CDR3 coding DNA: TGCGCCAGCAGCCAAGAGAGGGCCTCGACGCCCCAGCATTTT.

V and J are TRBV28 and TRBJ2-7; 9 bases fit TRBD1. There are 15 residues in the CDR3. After removal of 5 bases from V and 4 bases from J, the junction contained 9 bases not matched to a gene. Germline values: CDR1 MDHEN, CDR2 SYDVKM. CDR3 loop: CASSRGTGLGYEQYF. CDR3 sequence (DNA): TGTGCCAGCAGTCGAGGGACAGGGTTAGGGTACGAGCAGTACTTC.

This chain links TRBV9 with TRBJ2-3; 12 positions match TRBD2. The CDR3 is 16 amino acids. Per germline, CDR1 SGDLS and CDR2 YYNGEE. The J segment lost 3 bases and the V segment lost 4 bases, leaving 6 bases of the junction unmatched. The CDR3 reads CASSLRTSGKTDTQYF. DNA of the CDR3: TGTGCCAGCAGCCTCCGGACTAGCGGGAAAACAGATACGCAGTATTTT.

The V gene is TRBV29-1, the J gene TRBJ2-5, with 7 bases identical to TRBD1. The CDR3 totals 14 residues. Germline trimming cut 3 bases from V and 1 base from J; bases unmatched to any gene: 5. Germline V gene sequence: CDR1 SQVTM, CDR2 ANQGSEA. CDR3 in DNA: TGCAGCGTTGACCGGACAGGAATCCAAGAGACCCAGTACTTC. The encoded protein is CSVDRTGIQETQYF.

The V and J genes are TRBV28 and TRBJ2-5; unclear D gene. Germline-derived CDR1 and CDR2 are MDHEN and SYDVKM. Trimming shortened V by 6 bases and J by 6 bases, and 11 bases separated the two germline ends. This CDR3 is 12 amino acids long. The CDR3 is CASSVLPQTQYF. As DNA, the CDR3 is TGTGCCAGCAGCGTCCTACCGCAGACCCAGTACTTC.

The V call is TRBV4-2, the J call TRBJ1-2, with 10 bases matching TRBD1. The CDR3 covers 17 residues. CDR1 and CDR2 from the germline V gene are LGHNA and YNFKEQ. J was trimmed by 5 bases and V by 6 bases; bases with no gene match: 15. CDR3 residues: CASRFTGTGAIQYGYTF. DNA of the CDR3: TGTGCCAGCAGGTTCACCGGGACAGGGGCTATCCAGTATGGCTACACCTTC.

CDR3 DNA: TGTGCCAGCAGGGGCCTGACAGGGATCCAGCAGTACTTC. As protein: CASRGLTGIQQYF. The gene calls are TRBV7-8 and TRBJ2-7; 7 bases map to TRBD1. Per the germline V gene, CDR1 is SGHVS and CDR2 is FQNEAQ. CDR3 size: 13 residues. V shed 6 bases and J 8 bases; nucleotides not matched to a gene: 10.

The chain uses TRBV29-1 and TRBJ2-7, with 8 nucleotides matching TRBD2. This CDR3 region has 13 residues. Germline-derived CDR1 and CDR2 are SQVTM and ANQGSEA. Trimming at V came to 4 bases and at J to 3 bases, leaving 5 bases not matched to a gene. As DNA, the CDR3 is TGCAGCGTTGTTCCCAGCGGGAGCTACGAGCAGTACTTC. Translation: CSVVPSGSYEQYF.

The rearrangement links TRBV6-1 to TRBJ2-5; 9 bases fit TRBD2. CDR1 MNHNS and CDR2 SASEGT come from the germline V gene. The CDR3 runs 16 residues. Trimming removed 4 bases from V and 5 bases from J; junction bases left unmatched: 11. CDR3 DNA: TGTGCCAGCAGTGGGGTGACTAGCGGAAGGGGGGAGACCCAGTACTTC. Residues: CASSGVTSGRGETQYF.

This rearrangement joins TRBV19 to TRBJ1-2, with D perhaps TRBD1 (5 bases). V lost 7 bases to trimming and J lost 3 bases, with 15 bases between them. CDR3 length equals 14 residues. Looked up from germline, CDR1 is LNHDA and CDR2 is SQIVND (reference sequence). The CDR3 spells CASIGGYAHYGYTF. CDR3 bases: TGTGCCAGTATCGGGGGGTATGCTCACTATGGCTACACCTTC.

This CDR3 reads CASGTLAGGPYEQYF. The CDR3 nucleotides are TGTGCCAGCGGGACCTTAGCGGGTGGGCCCTACGAGCAGTACTTC. The chain has TRBV28 and TRBJ2-7, with TRBD2 identical over 7 bases. Germline V gene data show CDR1 as MDHEN and CDR2 as SYDVKM. Trimming took 8 bases from V and 2 from J; bases not matched to a gene: 12. The CDR3 runs 15 residues.

CDR3 in DNA: TGCGCCAGCAGCATCACAGGGGACACTGAAGCTTTCTTT. Translated, it gives CASSITGDTEAFF. This chain links TRBV5-1 with TRBJ1-1, with 7 bases fitting TRBD1. Germline lookup yields CDR1 SGHRS and CDR2 YFSETQ. With V trimmed by 4 bases and J by 3 bases, 3 bases remained unmatched. This CDR3 spans 13 amino acids.